These T cell receptor beta chains were read from a single sample in a study of cytomegalovirus exposure and HLA in healthy donors. Clones were sequenced by immunoSEQ multiplex PCR, and TCRdb holds only the in-frame ones, with some missing. The table shows roughly 120,000 clones, with about four fifths occurring only once. Source material: PBMCs. The receptors derive from a man younger than 45 in good health and CMV-seronegative. CDR3s include the opening cysteine and the closing phenylalanine or tryptophan. The order of the fields is clone size, D gene, V gene, J gene, CDR3 protein, CDR3 DNA. D genes are given only for firm matches. Not every row has a clone size; where given, it reads once, few, many or a size class.

abundance: .
d_gene: TRBD1
v_gene: TRBV6-1
j_gene: TRBJ1-6
CDR3aa: CASSETGYNSPLHF
CDR3nt: TGTGCCAGCAGTGAGACAGGGTATAATTCACCCCTCCACTTT

abundance: .
d_gene: TRBD1
v_gene: TRBV7-6
j_gene: TRBJ2-5
CDR3aa: CASSHRGLASQQTQYF
CDR3nt: TGTGCCAGCAGCCATAGGGGGCTAGCTAGTCAACAGACCCAGTACTTC

abundance: .
d_gene: .
v_gene: TRBV5-5
j_gene: TRBJ1-3
CDR3aa: CASRTGTNSGNTIYF
CDR3nt: TGTGCCAGCAGGACCGGGACAAACTCTGGAAACACCATATATTTT

abundance: once
d_gene: TRBD1
v_gene: TRBV7-2
j_gene: TRBJ1-1
CDR3aa: CASSRGGTDTEAFF
CDR3nt: TGTGCCAGCAGCCGAGGCGGGACAGACACTGAAGCTTTCTTT

abundance: .
d_gene: .
v_gene: TRBV5-1
j_gene: TRBJ2-3
CDR3aa: CASSRSRTVTDTQYF
CDR3nt: TGCGCCAGCAGCCGATCTCGGACTGTCACAGATACGCAGTATTTT

abundance: few
d_gene: .
v_gene: TRBV19
j_gene: TRBJ1-1
CDR3aa: CASRLRSLMNTEAFF
CDR3nt: TGTGCCAGTAGGTTAAGGAGTCTGATGAACACTGAAGCTTTCTTT

abundance: .
d_gene: TRBD1
v_gene: TRBV19
j_gene: TRBJ2-5
CDR3aa: CASSMGQIQETQYF
CDR3nt: TGTGCCAGTAGTATGGGACAGATACAAGAGACCCAGTACTTC

abundance: .
d_gene: TRBD2
v_gene: TRBV6-5
j_gene: TRBJ2-1
CDR3aa: CASSYSRGEYNEQFF
CDR3nt: TGTGCCAGCAGTTACTCGCGGGGGGAATACAATGAGCAGTTCTTC

abundance: .
d_gene: .
v_gene: TRBV19
j_gene: TRBJ1-5
CDR3aa: CASSNPVRGGHQPQHF
CDR3nt: TGTGCCAGTAGTAATCCGGTGAGGGGGGGACATCAGCCCCAGCATTTT

abundance: .
d_gene: .
v_gene: TRBV4-3
j_gene: TRBJ1-2
CDR3aa: CASSQEYTGNYGYTF
CDR3nt: TGCGCCAGCAGCCAAGAGTATACGGGGAACTATGGCTACACCTTC

abundance: .
d_gene: .
v_gene: TRBV5-6
j_gene: TRBJ2-1
CDR3aa: CASSLAGLGEQFF
CDR3nt: TGTGCCAGCAGCTTAGCAGGGCTTGGTGAGCAGTTCTTC

abundance: .
d_gene: .
v_gene: TRBV18
j_gene: TRBJ1-1
CDR3aa: CASSPTSSDTEAFF
CDR3nt: TGTGCCAGCTCACCAACTTCCTCCGACACTGAAGCTTTCTTT

abundance: .
d_gene: TRBD1
v_gene: TRBV5-4
j_gene: TRBJ2-1
CDR3aa: CASSSLQGLVQFF
CDR3nt: TGTGCCAGCAGCTCCCTACAGGGGCTGGTGCAGTTCTTC

abundance: .
d_gene: TRBD2
v_gene: TRBV5-1
j_gene: TRBJ2-5
CDR3aa: CASSPAWGGRGETQYF
CDR3nt: TGCGCCAGCAGCCCGGCCTGGGGCGGGAGAGGGGAGACCCAGTACTTC

abundance: once
d_gene: .
v_gene: TRBV5-8
j_gene: TRBJ2-7
CDR3aa: CASSLGDTPRREQYF
CDR3nt: TGTGCCAGCAGCTTGGGGGACACTCCACGTCGGGAGCAGTACTTC

abundance: .
d_gene: .
v_gene: TRBV5-4
j_gene: TRBJ1-4
CDR3aa: CASSSYFTGEKLFF
CDR3nt: TGTGCCAGCAGCTCCTACTTTACAGGGGAAAAACTGTTTTTT